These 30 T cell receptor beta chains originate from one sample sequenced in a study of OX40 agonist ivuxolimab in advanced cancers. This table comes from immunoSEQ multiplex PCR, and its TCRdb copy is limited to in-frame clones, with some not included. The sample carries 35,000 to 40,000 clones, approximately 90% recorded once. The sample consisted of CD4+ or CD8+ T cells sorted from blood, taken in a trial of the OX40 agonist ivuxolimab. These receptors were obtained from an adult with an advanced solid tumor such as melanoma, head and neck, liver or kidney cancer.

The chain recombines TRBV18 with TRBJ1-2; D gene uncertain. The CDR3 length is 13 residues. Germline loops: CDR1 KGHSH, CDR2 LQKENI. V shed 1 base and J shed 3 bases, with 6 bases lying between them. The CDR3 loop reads CASSPRGDYGYTF. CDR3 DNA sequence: TGTGCCAGCTCACCACGGGGTGACTATGGCTACACCTTC.

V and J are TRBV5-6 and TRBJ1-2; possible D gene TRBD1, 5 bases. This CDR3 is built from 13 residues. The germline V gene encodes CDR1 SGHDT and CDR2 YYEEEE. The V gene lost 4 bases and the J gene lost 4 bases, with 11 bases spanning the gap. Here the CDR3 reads CASSQDSLYGYTF. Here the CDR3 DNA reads TGTGCCAGCAGCCAAGACAGTCTCTATGGCTACACCTTC.

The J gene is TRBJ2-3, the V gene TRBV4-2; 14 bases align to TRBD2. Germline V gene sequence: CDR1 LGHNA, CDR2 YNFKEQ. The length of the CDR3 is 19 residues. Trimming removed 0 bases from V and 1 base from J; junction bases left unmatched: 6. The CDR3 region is CASSQDLGLAGAGTDTQYF. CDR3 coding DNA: TGTGCCAGCAGCCAAGACCTGGGACTAGCGGGGGCCGGCACAGATACGCAGTATTTT.

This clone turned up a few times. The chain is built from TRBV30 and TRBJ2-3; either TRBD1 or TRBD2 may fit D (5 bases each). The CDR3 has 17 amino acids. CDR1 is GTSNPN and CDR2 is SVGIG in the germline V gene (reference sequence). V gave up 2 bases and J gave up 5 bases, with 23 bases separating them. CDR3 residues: CAWSRYGSGPRGDTQYF. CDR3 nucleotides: TGTGCCTGGAGTCGGTACGGGTCGGGACCGCGCGGAGATACGCAGTATTTT.

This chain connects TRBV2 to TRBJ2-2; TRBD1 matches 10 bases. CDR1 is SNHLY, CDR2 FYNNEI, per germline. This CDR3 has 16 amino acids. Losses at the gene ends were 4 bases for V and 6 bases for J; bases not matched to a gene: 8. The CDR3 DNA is TGTGCCAGCAGTGTAAGACAGGGGGCGCAGGCCGGGGAGCTGTTTTTT. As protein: CASSVRQGAQAGELFF.

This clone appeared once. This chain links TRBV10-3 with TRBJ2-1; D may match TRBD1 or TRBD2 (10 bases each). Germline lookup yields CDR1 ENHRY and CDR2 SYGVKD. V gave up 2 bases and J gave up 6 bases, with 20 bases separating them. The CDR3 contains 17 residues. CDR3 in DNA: TGTGCCATCAGTGAGACTAGCGGGACAGGGGCCCCCAATGAGCAGTTCTTC. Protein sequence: CAISETSGTGAPNEQFF.

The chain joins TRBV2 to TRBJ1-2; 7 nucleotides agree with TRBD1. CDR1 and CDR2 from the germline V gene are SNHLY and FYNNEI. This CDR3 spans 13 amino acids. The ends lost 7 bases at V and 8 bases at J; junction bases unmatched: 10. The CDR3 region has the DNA TGTGCCAGCACCCAGGGGGGGGCGCGAGGCTACACCTTC. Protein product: CASTQGGARGYTF.

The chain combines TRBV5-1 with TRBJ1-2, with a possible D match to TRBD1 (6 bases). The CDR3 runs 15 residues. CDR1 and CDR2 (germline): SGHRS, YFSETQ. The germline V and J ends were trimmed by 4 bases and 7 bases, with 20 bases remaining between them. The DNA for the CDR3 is TGCGCCAGCAGCGCCGCGCTAACAGGGACCGCTGGCTACACCTTC. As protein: CASSAALTGTAGYTF. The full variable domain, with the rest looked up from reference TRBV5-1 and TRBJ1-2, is KAGVTQTPRYLIKTRGQQVTLSCSPISGHRSVSWYQQTPGQGLQFLFEYFSETQRNKGNFPGRFSGRQFSNSRSEMNVSTLELGDSALYLCASSAALTGTAGYTFGSGTRLTVV.

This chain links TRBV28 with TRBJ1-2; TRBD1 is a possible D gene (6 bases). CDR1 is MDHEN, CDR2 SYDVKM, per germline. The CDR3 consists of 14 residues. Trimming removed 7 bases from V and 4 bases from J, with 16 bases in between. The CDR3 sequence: CASTSGTPAYGYTF. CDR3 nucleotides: TGTGCCAGCACCTCCGGGACACCAGCCTATGGCTACACCTTC.

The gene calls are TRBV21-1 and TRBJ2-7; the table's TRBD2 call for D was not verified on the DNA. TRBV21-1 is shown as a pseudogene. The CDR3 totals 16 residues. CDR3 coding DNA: TGTGCCAGCAGCAAGAGGTTAGCGGGGGGCCCCTACGAGCAGTACTTC. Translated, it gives CASSKRLAGGPYEQYF.

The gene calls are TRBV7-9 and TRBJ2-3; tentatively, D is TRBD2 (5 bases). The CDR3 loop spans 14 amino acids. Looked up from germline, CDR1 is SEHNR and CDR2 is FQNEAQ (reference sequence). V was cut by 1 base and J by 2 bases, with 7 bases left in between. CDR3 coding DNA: TGTGCCAGCAGCTTAGTCGGGAACACAGATACGCAGTATTTT. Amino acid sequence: CASSLVGNTDTQYF. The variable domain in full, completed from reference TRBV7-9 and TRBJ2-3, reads DTGVSQNPRHKITKRGQNVTFRCDPISEHNRLYWYRQTLGQGPEFLTYFQNEAQLEKSRLLSDRFSAERPKGSFSTLEIQRTEQGDSAMYLCASSLVGNTDTQYFGPGTRLTVL.

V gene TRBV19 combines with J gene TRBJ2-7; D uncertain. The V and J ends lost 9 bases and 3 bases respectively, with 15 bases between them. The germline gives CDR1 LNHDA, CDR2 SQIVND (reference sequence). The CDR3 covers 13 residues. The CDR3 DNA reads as TGTGCCAGCGACCTGTTAAGGGTCTACGAGCAGTACTTC. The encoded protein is CASDLLRVYEQYF. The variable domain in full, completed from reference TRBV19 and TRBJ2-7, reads DGGITQSPKYLFRKEGQNVTLSCEQNLNHDAMYWYRQDPGQGLRLIYYSQIVNDFQKGDIAEGYSVSREKKESFPLTVTSAQKNPTAFYLCASDLLRVYEQYFGPGTRLTVT.

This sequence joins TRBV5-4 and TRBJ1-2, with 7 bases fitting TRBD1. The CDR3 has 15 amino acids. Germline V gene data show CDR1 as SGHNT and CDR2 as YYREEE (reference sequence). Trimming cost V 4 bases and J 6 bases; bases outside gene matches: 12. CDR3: CASSPSRQGMDGYTF. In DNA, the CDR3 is TGTGCCAGCAGCCCGTCACGACAGGGAATGGATGGCTACACCTTC.

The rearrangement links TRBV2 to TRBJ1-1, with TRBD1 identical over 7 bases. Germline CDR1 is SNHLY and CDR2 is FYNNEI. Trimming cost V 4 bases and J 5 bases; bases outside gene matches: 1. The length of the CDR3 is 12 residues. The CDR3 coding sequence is TGTGCCAGCAGTGGCAGGGGGACTGAAGCTTTCTTT. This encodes CASSGRGTEAFF.

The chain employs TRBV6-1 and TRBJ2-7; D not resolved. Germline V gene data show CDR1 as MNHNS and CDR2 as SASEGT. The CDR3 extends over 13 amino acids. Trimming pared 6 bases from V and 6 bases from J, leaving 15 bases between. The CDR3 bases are TGTGCCAGCAGGGGCAGTCAGGCGTCCGAGCAGTACTTC. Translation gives CASRGSQASEQYF.

The CDR3 here is CASSPTWTDYYGYTF. In DNA form, the CDR3 reads TGTGCCAGCAGCCCTACGTGGACCGACTACTATGGCTACACCTTC. The rearrangement links TRBV9 to TRBJ1-2; D is unresolved. The CDR3 totals 15 residues. V lost 4 bases and J 3 bases, leaving 16 bases between the germline ends. Germline V CDR1 and CDR2: SGDLS, YYNGEE.

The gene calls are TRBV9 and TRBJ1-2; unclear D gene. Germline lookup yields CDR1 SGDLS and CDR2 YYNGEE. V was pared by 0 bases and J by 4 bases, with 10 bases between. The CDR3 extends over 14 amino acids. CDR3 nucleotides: TGTGCCAGCAGCGTAGAAGAGGGAATCTATGGCTACACCTTC. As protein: CASSVEEGIYGYTF.

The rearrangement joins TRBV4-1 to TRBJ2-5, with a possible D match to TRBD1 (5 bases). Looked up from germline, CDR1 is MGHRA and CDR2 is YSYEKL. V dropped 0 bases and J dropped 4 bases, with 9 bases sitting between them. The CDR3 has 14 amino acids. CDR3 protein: CASSQEKRGETQYF. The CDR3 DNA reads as TGCGCCAGCAGCCAAGAGAAAAGGGGAGAGACCCAGTACTTC.

DNA of the CDR3: TGTGCCAGCAGCTTAGAATTTGGAAACACCATATATTTT. Amino acid sequence: CASSLEFGNTIYF. This chain uses TRBV11-2 with TRBJ1-3; D uncertain. The CDR3 consists of 13 residues. Germline-derived CDR1 and CDR2 are SGHAT and FQNNGV. Trimming removed 0 bases from V and 3 bases from J, with 3 bases in between.

The CDR3 bases are TGTGCCAGCCTAAAGGCAGGGGCCTCTGGAAACACCATATATTTT. Translation: CASLKAGASGNTIYF. V usage is TRBV6-6 and J usage is TRBJ1-3, with D possibly TRBD1 on 6 matching bases. From germline, CDR1 is MNHNY and CDR2 SVGAGI (reference sequence). The CDR3 is made up of 15 amino acids. The V end was cut by 8 bases, the J end by 0 bases, with 14 bases between.

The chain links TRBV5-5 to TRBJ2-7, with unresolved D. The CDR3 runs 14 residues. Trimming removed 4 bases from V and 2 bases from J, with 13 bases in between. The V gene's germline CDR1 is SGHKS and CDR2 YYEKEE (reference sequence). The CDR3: CASSQDLSTYEQYF. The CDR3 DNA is TGTGCCAGCAGCCAGGATCTCAGTACCTACGAGCAGTACTTC.

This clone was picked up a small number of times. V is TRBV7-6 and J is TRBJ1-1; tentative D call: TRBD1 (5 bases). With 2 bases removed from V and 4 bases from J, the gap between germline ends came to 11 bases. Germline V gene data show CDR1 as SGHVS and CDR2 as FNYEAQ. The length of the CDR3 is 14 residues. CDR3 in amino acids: CASSLSQGVTEAFF. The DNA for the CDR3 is TGTGCCAGCAGCTTAAGCCAGGGAGTCACTGAAGCTTTCTTT.

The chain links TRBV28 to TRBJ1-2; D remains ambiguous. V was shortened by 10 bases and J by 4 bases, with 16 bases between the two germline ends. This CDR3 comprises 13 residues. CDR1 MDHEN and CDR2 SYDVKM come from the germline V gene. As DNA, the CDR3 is TGTGCCAACAACCGGGGTCCGGGCTATGGCTACACCTTC. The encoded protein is CANNRGPGYGYTF.

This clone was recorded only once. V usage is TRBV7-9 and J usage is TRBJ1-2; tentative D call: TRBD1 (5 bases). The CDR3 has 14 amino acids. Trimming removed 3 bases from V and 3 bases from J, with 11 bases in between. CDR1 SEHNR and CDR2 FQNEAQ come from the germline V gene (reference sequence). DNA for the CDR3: TGTGCCAGCAGCTTCAGGCAACAGGACTATGGCTACACCTTC. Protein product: CASSFRQQDYGYTF. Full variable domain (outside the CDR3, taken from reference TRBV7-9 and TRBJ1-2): DTGVSQNPRHKITKRGQNVTFRCDPISEHNRLYWYRQTLGQGPEFLTYFQNEAQLEKSRLLSDRFSAERPKGSFSTLEIQRTEQGDSAMYLCASSFRQQDYGYTFGSGTRLTVV.

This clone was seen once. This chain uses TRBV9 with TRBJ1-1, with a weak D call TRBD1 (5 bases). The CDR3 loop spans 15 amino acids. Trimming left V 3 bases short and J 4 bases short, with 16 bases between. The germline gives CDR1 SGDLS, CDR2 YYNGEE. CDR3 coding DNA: TGTGCCAGCAGCGGGACGGGCTGGGGGAGCACTGAAGCTTTCTTT. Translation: CASSGTGWGSTEAFF.

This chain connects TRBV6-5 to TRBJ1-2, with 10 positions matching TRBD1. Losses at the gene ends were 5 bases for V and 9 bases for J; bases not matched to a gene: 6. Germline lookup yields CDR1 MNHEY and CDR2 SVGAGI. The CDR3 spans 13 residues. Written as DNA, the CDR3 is TGTGCCAGCAGTAGTGGGGACAGGGGTAGCTACACCTTC. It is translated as CASSSGDRGSYTF.

The CDR3 DNA follows: TGTGCCAGCAGCCCGGGAAACGGGGGGGTTTTCTTC. It encodes CASSPGNGGVFF. The chain has TRBV4-2 and TRBJ2-1; 8 nucleotides line up with TRBD2. Germline trimming cut 4 bases from V and 16 bases from J; bases unmatched to any gene: 9. The germline CDR1 and CDR2 sequences are LGHNA and YNFKEQ. The CDR3 has 12 residues.

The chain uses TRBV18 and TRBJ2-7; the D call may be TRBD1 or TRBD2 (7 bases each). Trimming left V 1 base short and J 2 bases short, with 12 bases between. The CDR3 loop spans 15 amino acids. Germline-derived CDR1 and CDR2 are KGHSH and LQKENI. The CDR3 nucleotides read TGTGCCAGCTCACCACTTCCAGGGGGGGCCTACGAGCAGTACTTC. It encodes CASSPLPGGAYEQYF.

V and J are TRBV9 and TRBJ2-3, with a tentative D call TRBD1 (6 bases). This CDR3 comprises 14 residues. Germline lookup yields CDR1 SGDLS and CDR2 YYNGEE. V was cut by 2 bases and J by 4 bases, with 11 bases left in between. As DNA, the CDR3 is TGTGCCAGCAGCGTTGAGAACAGGGCAGATACGCAGTATTTT. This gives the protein CASSVENRADTQYF.

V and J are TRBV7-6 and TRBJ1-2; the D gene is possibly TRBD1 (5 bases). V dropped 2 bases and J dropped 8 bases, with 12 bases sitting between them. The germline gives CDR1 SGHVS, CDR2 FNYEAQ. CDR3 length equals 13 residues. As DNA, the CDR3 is TGTGCCAGCAGCTTATACGGGGGAGAAGGCTACACCTTC. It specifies CASSLYGGEGYTF.